This T cell receptor (beta chain) originates from a study of control samples from healthy donors and cancer patients. Sequenced by immunoSEQ multiplex PCR; TCRdb stores in-frame clones only, minus some. This table has 95,000 to 120,000 clones, approximately 80% appearing once. The sequenced sample consisted of blood. The clonotype originates from a man between 18 and 35 years old in good health.

The CDR3 spells CATSEYGTGGLHRYTF. The CDR3 bases are TGTGCCACCAGTGAGTACGGGACAGGGGGACTTCATCGCTACACCTTC. The rearrangement links TRBV24-1 to TRBJ1-2; 11 nucleotides line up with TRBD1. Losses at the gene ends were 4 bases for V and 9 bases for J; bases not matched to a gene: 12. Germline CDR1 is KGHDR and CDR2 is SFDVKD. The CDR3 is 16 amino acids.